This T cell receptor (beta chain) was sequenced for a study of blood T cell repertoires in COVID-19. Across about two dozen US areas, participants ranged in age from roughly 18 to 95 years. In germline, CDR1 is MGHRA, CDR2 YSYEKL. This CDR3 contains 16 residues. V was clipped by 3 bases and J by 3 bases, with 14 bases between them. TCRdb's table, derived via immunoSEQ multiplex PCR, lists solely in-frame clones and lacks some. The sample holds around 190,000 clones, around 83% seen once. The chain joins TRBV4-1 to TRBJ1-4, with D possibly being TRBD1 (6 bases). The source material was PBMCs or T cells enriched from blood (not recorded which). The TCR was taken from a woman aged 40 to 55 in a cohort exposed to, infected with or recovered from COVID-19 (not recorded which). CDR3 in DNA: TGCGCCAGCAGCCAGTACGGGGGGCCGCCTAATGAAAAACTGTTTTTT. Translated, it gives CASSQYGGPPNEKLFF.